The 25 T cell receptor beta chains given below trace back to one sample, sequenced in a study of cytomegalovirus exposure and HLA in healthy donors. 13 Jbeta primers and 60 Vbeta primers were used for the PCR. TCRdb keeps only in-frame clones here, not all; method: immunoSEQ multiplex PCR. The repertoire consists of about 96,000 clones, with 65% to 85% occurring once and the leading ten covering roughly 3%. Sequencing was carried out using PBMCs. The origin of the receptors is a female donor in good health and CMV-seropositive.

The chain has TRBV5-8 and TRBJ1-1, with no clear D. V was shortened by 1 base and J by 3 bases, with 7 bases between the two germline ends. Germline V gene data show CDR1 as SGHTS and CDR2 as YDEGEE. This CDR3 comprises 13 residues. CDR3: CASSLIRDTEAFF. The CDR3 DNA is TGTGCCAGCAGCTTGATACGGGACACTGAAGCTTTCTTT.

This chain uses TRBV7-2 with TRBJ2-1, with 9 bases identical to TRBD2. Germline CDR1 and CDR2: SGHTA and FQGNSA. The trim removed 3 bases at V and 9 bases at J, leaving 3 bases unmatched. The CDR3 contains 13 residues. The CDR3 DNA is TGTGCCAGCAGCTTGAGCGGGGGGCGTGAGCAGTTCTTC. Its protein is CASSLSGGREQFF.

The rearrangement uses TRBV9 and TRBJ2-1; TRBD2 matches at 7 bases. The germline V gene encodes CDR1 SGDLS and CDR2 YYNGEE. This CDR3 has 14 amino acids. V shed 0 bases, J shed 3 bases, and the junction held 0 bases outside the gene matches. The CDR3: CASSVGGGYNEQFF. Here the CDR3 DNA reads TGTGCCAGCAGCGTAGGCGGGGGCTACAATGAGCAGTTCTTC.

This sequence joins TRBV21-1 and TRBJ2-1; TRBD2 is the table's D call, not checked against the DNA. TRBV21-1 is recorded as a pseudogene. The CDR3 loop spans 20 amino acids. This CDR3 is CASSKRELAGVGGPYNEQFF. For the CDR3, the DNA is TGTGCCAGCAGCAAAAGGGAACTAGCGGGAGTTGGAGGGCCCTACAATGAGCAGTTCTTC.

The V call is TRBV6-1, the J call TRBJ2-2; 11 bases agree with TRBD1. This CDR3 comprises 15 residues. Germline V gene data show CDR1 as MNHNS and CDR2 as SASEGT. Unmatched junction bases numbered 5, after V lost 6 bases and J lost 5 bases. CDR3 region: CASSPGQGVTGELFF. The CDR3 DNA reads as TGTGCCAGCAGCCCGGGACAGGGGGTAACCGGGGAGCTGTTTTTT.

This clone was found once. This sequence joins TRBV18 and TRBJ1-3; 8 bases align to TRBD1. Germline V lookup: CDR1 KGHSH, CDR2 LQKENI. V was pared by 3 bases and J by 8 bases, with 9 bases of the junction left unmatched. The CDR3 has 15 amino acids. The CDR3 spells CASSPLGQGQDTIYF. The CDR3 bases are TGTGCCAGCTCACCGCTAGGACAGGGCCAAGACACCATATATTTT.

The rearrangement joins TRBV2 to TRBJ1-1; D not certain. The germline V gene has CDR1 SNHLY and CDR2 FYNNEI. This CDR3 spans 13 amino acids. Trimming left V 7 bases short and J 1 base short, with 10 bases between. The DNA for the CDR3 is TGTGCCAGCATGGCAGGTTGGAACACTGAAGCTTTCTTT. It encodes CASMAGWNTEAFF. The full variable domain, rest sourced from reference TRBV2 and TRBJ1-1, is EPEVTQTPSHQVTQMGQEVILRCVPISNHLYFYWYRQILGQKVEFLVSFYNNEISEKSEIFDDQFSVERPDGSNFTLKIRSTKLEDSAMYFCASMAGWNTEAFFGQGTRLTVV.

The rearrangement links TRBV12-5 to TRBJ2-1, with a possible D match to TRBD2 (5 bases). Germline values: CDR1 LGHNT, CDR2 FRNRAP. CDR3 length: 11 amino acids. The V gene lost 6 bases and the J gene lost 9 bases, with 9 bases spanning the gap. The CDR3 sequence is CASGDYGEQFF. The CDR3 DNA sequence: TGTGCTAGTGGAGACTATGGTGAGCAGTTCTTC.

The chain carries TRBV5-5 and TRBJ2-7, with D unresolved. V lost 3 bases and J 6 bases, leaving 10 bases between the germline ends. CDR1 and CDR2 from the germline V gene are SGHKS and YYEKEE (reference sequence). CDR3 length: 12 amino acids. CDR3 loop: CASSWAGSEQYF. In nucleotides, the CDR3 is TGTGCCAGCAGCTGGGCAGGTAGCGAGCAGTACTTC.

The DNA of the CDR3 is TGTGCCATCAGTGATTTTACTCGAGGCAGTTACTATGGCTACACCTTC. The encoded protein is CAISDFTRGSYYGYTF. The J gene is TRBJ1-2, the V gene TRBV10-3; no clear D gene. The CDR3 covers 16 residues. Trimming stripped 3 bases from V and 3 bases from J, with 17 bases between. Germline V gene data show CDR1 as ENHRY and CDR2 as SYGVKD.

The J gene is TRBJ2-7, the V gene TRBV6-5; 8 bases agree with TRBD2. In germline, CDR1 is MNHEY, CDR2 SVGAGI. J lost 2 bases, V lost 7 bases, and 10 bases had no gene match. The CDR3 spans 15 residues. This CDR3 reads CASKPGLAFTYEQYF. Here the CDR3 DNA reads TGTGCCAGCAAACCCGGACTAGCCTTCACCTACGAGCAGTACTTC.

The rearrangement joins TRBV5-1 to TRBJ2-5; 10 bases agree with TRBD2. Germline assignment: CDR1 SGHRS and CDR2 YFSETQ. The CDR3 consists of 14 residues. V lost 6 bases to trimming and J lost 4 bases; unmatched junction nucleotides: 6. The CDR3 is CASMELAGSETQYF. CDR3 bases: TGCGCCAGCATGGAACTAGCGGGGTCAGAGACCCAGTACTTC.

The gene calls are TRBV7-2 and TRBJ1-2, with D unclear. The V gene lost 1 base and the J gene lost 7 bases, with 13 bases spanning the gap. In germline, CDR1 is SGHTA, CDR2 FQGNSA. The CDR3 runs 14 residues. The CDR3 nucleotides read TGTGCCAGCAGCTTAGGGCCCCAGCGGGGTGGCTACACCTTC. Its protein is CASSLGPQRGGYTF. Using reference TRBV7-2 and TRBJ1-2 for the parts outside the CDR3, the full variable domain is GAGVSQSPSNKVTEKGKDVELRCDPISGHTALYWYRQSLGQGLEFLIYFQGNSAPDKSGLPSDRFSAERTGGSVSTLTIQRTQQEDSAVYLCASSLGPQRGGYTFGSGTRLTVV.

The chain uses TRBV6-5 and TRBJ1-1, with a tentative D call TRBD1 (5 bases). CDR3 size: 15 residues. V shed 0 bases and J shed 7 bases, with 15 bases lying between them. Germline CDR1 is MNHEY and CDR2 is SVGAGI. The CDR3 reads CASSYSQSRGDEAFF. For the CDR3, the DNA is TGTGCCAGCAGTTACTCACAGTCCCGGGGGGATGAAGCTTTCTTT.

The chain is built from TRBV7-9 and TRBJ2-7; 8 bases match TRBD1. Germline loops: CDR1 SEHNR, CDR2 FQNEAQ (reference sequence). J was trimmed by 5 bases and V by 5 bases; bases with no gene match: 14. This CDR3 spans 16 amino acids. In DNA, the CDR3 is TGTGCCAGCAGCCGACAGGGTGGCAGGGGGCGCGACGAGCAGTACTTC. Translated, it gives CASSRQGGRGRDEQYF.

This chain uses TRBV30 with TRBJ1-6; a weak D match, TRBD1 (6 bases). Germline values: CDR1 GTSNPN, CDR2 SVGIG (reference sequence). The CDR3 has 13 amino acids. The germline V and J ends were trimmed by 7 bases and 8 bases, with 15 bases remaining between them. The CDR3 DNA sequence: TGTGCCTTCCAAACAGGGCGGGATTCACCCCTCCACTTT. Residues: CAFQTGRDSPLHF.

The CDR3 is CASSYRTGGVGYTF. The DNA of the CDR3 is TGTGCCAGCAGTTACCGGACAGGGGGCGTAGGCTACACCTTC. The rearrangement links TRBV6-5 to TRBJ1-2; 11 bases fit TRBD1. J lost 8 bases, V lost 2 bases, and 4 bases had no gene match. The CDR3 has 14 residues. From germline, CDR1 is MNHEY and CDR2 SVGAGI.

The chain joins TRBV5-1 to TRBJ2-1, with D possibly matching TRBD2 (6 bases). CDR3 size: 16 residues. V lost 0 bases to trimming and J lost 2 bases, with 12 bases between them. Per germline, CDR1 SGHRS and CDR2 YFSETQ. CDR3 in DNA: TGCGCCAGCAGCTTGGTGGGCGGGACGACCTACAATGAGCAGTTCTTC. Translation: CASSLVGGTTYNEQFF.

The CDR3 sequence is CASSVGNSNQPQHF. The CDR3 DNA sequence: TGTGCCAGCAGCGTAGGTAATAGCAATCAGCCCCAGCATTTT. This chain connects TRBV9 to TRBJ1-5; D unresolved. The CDR3 contains 14 residues. Germline CDR1 reads SGDLS; CDR2 reads YYNGEE. The germline V and J ends were trimmed by 0 bases and 0 bases, with 4 bases remaining between them.

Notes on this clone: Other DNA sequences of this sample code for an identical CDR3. CDR3 DNA sequence: TGTGCCAGCAGTTACTCGAGACAGGGATCCTACGAGCAGTACTTC. Protein sequence: CASSYSRQGSYEQYF. The chain employs TRBV6-5 and TRBJ2-7; 7 bases line up with TRBD1. Losses at the gene ends were 0 bases for V and 1 base for J; bases not matched to a gene: 3. Germline values: CDR1 MNHEY, CDR2 SVGAGI. This CDR3 has 15 amino acids.

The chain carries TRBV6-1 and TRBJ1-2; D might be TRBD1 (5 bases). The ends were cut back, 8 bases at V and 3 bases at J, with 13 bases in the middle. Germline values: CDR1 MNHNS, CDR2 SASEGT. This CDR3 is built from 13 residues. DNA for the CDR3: TGTGCCAGCCCGGACAACTGGTACTATGGCTACACCTTC. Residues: CASPDNWYYGYTF.

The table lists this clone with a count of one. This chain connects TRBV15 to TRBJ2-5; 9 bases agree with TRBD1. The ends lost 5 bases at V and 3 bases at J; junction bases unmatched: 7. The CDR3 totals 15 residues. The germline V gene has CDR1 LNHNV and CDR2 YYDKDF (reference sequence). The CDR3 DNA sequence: TGTGCCACCAGCTGGACAGGGGCGGCGAAAGAGACCCAGTACTTC. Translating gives CATSWTGAAKETQYF.

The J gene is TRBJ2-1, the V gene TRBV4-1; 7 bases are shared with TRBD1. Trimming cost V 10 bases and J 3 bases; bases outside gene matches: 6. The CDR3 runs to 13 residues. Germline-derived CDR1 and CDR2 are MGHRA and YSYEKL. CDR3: CATRQGVYNEQFF. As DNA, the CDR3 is TGCGCCACCCGACAGGGCGTCTACAATGAGCAGTTCTTC.

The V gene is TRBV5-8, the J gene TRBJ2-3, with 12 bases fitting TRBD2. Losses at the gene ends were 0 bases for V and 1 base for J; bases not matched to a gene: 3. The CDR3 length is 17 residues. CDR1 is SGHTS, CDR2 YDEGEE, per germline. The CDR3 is CASSLAWTSGGTDTQYF. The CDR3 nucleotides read TGTGCCAGCAGCTTGGCCTGGACTAGCGGGGGCACAGATACGCAGTATTTT.

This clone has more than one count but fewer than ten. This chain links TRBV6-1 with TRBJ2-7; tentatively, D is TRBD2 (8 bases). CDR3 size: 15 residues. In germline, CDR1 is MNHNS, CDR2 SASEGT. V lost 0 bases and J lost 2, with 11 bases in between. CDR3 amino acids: CASSEASGTAYEQYF. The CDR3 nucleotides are TGTGCCAGCAGTGAAGCTAGCGGGACAGCCTACGAGCAGTACTTC.